The text below deals with one T cell receptor (beta chain). Its target is not known. Random hexamers primed reverse transcription of about 0.45 to 1 ug RNA. A single record per CDR3 protein comes from TCRdb applying MiXCR to the immunoSEQ multiplex PCR reads. In the table there are 300,000 or so distinct CDR3 sequences, around 90% of which are singletons. The CDR3 spans 13 residues. V lost 0 bases and J 1 base, leaving 2 bases between the germline ends. In germline, CDR1 is LGHDT, CDR2 YNNKEL (reference sequence). Sequencing of TCR beta was carried out in blood CD8+ and CD4+ T cells. This entry comes from a study of CD8 T cells in Susac syndrome. Findings and limits, study-wide: That the number of individuals in its TCR sequencing and HLA analysis was relatively small was acknowledged by the study.

Sample: CD4+ T cells from PBMCs. The chain links TRBV3-1 to TRBJ2-3, with unresolved D. The receptor was isolated from a human donor with multiple sclerosis. For the CDR3, the DNA is TGTGCCAGCAGCCAAGATGGCACAGATACGCAGTATTTT. The encoded protein is CASSQDGTDTQYF.